A selection of T cell receptor beta chains follows, all from one sample in a study of blood T cell repertoires in COVID-19. Here immunoSEQ multiplex PCR was the method, and the copy in TCRdb shows in-frame clones only, minus some. The sample contains around 130,000 clones, less than 90% of which appear only once. Source material: PBMCs or T cells enriched from blood (not recorded which). These receptor sequences come from a woman in her twenties or thirties who had recovered from COVID-19. CDR3s include the opening cysteine and the closing phenylalanine or tryptophan. D genes are given only for firm matches. Not all rows give a size; the values are once, few, many and, for expanded clones, a class.

v_call	j_call	d_call	clone_size	cdr3_nt	cdr3_aa
TRBV7-3	TRBJ2-1	.	few	TGTGCCAGCAGCTTACATGGGACCAGGGGCTCCTACAATGAGCAGTTCTTC	CASSLHGTRGSYNEQFF
TRBV11-2	TRBJ2-3	.	few	TGTGCCAGCAGCTTCAAGGGGGCGGGGGATACGCAGTATTTT	CASSFKGAGDTQYF
TRBV5-1	TRBJ2-1	TRBD1	.	TGCGCCAGCAGCCTAGGACAGGGCCCAAATGAGCAGTTCTTC	CASSLGQGPNEQFF
TRBV27	TRBJ2-7	TRBD2	.	TGTGCCAGCAGTTTGGCTAGCGGGAGTAGGCAGTACTTC	CASSLASGSRQYF
TRBV5-1	TRBJ1-4	.	.	TGCGCCAGCGGCCCAGGGCTGACTAATGAAAAACTGTTTTTT	CASGPGLTNEKLFF
TRBV4-1	TRBJ2-3	TRBD2	once	TGCGCCAGCAGCCAAGCCCGGCTAGCGGGAGTGGATACGCAGTATTTT	CASSQARLAGVDTQYF
TRBV10-2	TRBJ2-7	TRBD1	once	TGCGCCAGCAGTGAGTTGAGGGACAGCCCCTACGAGCAGTACTTC	CASSELRDSPYEQYF
TRBV6-2/TRBV6-3	TRBJ1-5	.	.	TGTGCCAGCAGCTGGGAGGGGGGGCCCGGTCAGCCCCAGCATTTT	CASSWEGGPGQPQHF
TRBV19	TRBJ2-5	TRBD2	.	TGTGCCAGTAGTGCTGTCCCGGGGGGGGAGACCCAGTACTTC	CASSAVPGGETQYF
TRBV4-3	TRBJ2-1	TRBD2	.	TGCGCCAGCAGCCAAGATCTAGCGGGAGACTGGGAGCAGTTCTTC	CASSQDLAGDWEQFF
TRBV21-1	TRBJ2-2	.	.	TGTGCCAGCAGCCCCCGGAGTAGGACAGGGATCGCCGGGGAGCTGTTTTTT	CASSPRSRTGIAGELFF
TRBV7-2	TRBJ2-1	TRBD2	.	TGTGCCAGCAGCTTAGGCGTAAGAGGGCTAGCGGGAGGCTACAATGAGCAGTTCTTC	CASSLGVRGLAGGYNEQFF
TRBV18	TRBJ1-2	.	.	TGTGCCAGCTCACCACCGACACCGAACTATGGCTACACCTTC	CASSPPTPNYGYTF
TRBV13	TRBJ2-1	.	.	TGTGCCACCTTAAGTAGACGGGAGCGGAACAATGAGCAGTTCTTC	CATLSRRERNNEQFF
TRBV3-1/TRBV3-2	TRBJ2-7	TRBD2	.	TGTGCCAGCAGCCAAGGTTGGACTAGCGGGGGGACCTCCTACGAGCAGTACTTC	CASSQGWTSGGTSYEQYF
TRBV6-4	TRBJ2-1	.	.	TGTGCCAGCAGTGAAGGGGCAGGGGCCCCCAATGAGCAGTTCTTC	CASSEGAGAPNEQFF
TRBV20-1	TRBJ1-2	.	.	TGCAGTGCTAGTTTGTGGCAAAACTATGGCTACACCTTC	CSASLWQNYGYTF
TRBV18	TRBJ2-7	TRBD2	.	TGTGCCAGCTCACCACTAGCGGGAGGGCCCTACGAGCAGTACTTC	CASSPLAGGPYEQYF
TRBV30	TRBJ2-7	.	.	TGTGCCTGGACAACCCAGGTCGAGCAGTACTTC	CAWTTQVEQYF
TRBV9	TRBJ2-2	TRBD1	.	TGTGCCAGCAGCACCACCGGGACAGGGCCCAACACCGGGGAGCTGTTTTTT	CASSTTGTGPNTGELFF
TRBV6-5	TRBJ1-1	.	.	TGTGCCAGCGGCGGTCCCTGGGCTGAAGCTTTCTTT	CASGGPWAEAFF
TRBV27	TRBJ1-6	TRBD1	.	TGTGCCAGCATGGGGACAGTCTGGAATTCACCCCTCCACTTT	CASMGTVWNSPLHF
TRBV27	TRBJ2-7	.	.	TGTGCCAGCAGTCAATGGCAGGGTAGGGGAACGCCCTACGAGCAGTACTTC	CASSQWQGRGTPYEQYF
TRBV24-1	TRBJ1-5	TRBD1	.	TGTGCCACCGGACAGGATTCTAGCAATCAGCCCCAGCATTTT	CATGQDSSNQPQHF
TRBV9	TRBJ2-4	.	.	TGTGCCAGCAGCGTAGACGCAGGGGTTCGGGCCAAAAACATTCAGTACTTC	CASSVDAGVRAKNIQYF
TRBV9	TRBJ2-4	.	.	TGTGCCAGCAGCGCATCCGGGACTCCGGACATTCAGTACTTC	CASSASGTPDIQYF